These 6 T cell receptor beta chains came from one sample sequenced in a study of shared clonotypes between healthy human individuals. Sequenced by immunoSEQ multiplex PCR; TCRdb stores in-frame clones only, minus some. The table lists roughly 2,500,000 clones, 93% of them singletons. Source material: naive CD4+ T cells from PBMCs. The subset here: CD45RA+ positively selected. Receptors originate from a man younger than 30 in good health. Some clones in this sample may be carry-over from other donors' samples.

The chain links TRBV4-3 to TRBJ2-7; 7 nucleotides line up with TRBD1. This CDR3 region has 14 residues. CDR1 and CDR2 (germline): LGHNA, YSLEER. The V gene end was trimmed by 2 bases and the J gene end by 3 bases; junction bases not matched to a gene: 4. CDR3 sequence reads: CASSQTGTDYEQYF. CDR3 sequence (DNA): TGCGCCAGCAGCCAAACCGGGACAGACTACGAGCAGTACTTC.

This chain links TRBV7-6 with TRBJ2-3; tentatively, D is TRBD1 (5 bases). This CDR3 is built from 13 residues. With 4 bases removed from V and 8 bases from J, the gap between germline ends came to 13 bases. Germline V gives CDR1 SGHVS, CDR2 FNYEAQ. The chain's CDR3 is CASSSQDQGTQYF. The CDR3 DNA reads TGTGCCAGCAGCTCCCAGGACCAGGGTACGCAGTATTTT.

The V call is TRBV6-1, the J call TRBJ2-1, with D possibly being TRBD2 (5 bases). The length of the CDR3 is 11 residues. CDR1 and CDR2 from the germline V gene are MNHNS and SASEGT. V shed 8 bases and J shed 13 bases, with 15 bases lying between them. This chain's CDR3 is CASAVLASQFF. The CDR3 DNA reads as TGTGCCAGCGCGGTGTTAGCGTCACAGTTCTTC.

This chain connects TRBV5-4 to TRBJ2-2; D is unclear. The CDR3 contains 12 residues. Between the trimmed V and J ends, which lost 3 bases and 8 bases, there was a span of 8 bases. Germline lookup yields CDR1 SGHNT and CDR2 YYREEE (reference sequence). DNA for the CDR3: TGTGCCAGCAGCTCGTCAACAGGGGAGCTGTTTTTT. Its protein is CASSSSTGELFF.

V gene TRBV25-1 combines with J gene TRBJ2-7; D is tentatively TRBD1 or TRBD2 (7 bases each). Germline V gene data show CDR1 as MGHDK and CDR2 as SYGVNS. The ends were cut back, 8 bases at V and 5 bases at J, with 16 bases in the middle. The CDR3 runs 13 residues. The CDR3 loop is CASVRGGGNEQYF. The CDR3 nucleotides read TGTGCCAGCGTGAGGGGAGGGGGCAACGAGCAGTACTTC.

The genes are TRBV5-1 and TRBJ2-2, with 9 bases aligning to TRBD1. J lost 3 bases, V lost 3 bases, and 9 bases had no gene match. Per germline, CDR1 SGHRS and CDR2 YFSETQ. CDR3 length equals 17 residues. The CDR3 sequence: CASSSGAGQGDTGELFF. CDR3 nucleotide sequence: TGCGCCAGCAGCTCTGGGGCGGGACAGGGTGACACCGGGGAGCTGTTTTTT. Filled out from reference TRBV5-1 and TRBJ2-2, the complete variable domain reads KAGVTQTPRYLIKTRGQQVTLSCSPISGHRSVSWYQQTPGQGLQFLFEYFSETQRNKGNFPGRFSGRQFSNSRSEMNVSTLELGDSALYLCASSSGAGQGDTGELFFGEGSRLTVL.